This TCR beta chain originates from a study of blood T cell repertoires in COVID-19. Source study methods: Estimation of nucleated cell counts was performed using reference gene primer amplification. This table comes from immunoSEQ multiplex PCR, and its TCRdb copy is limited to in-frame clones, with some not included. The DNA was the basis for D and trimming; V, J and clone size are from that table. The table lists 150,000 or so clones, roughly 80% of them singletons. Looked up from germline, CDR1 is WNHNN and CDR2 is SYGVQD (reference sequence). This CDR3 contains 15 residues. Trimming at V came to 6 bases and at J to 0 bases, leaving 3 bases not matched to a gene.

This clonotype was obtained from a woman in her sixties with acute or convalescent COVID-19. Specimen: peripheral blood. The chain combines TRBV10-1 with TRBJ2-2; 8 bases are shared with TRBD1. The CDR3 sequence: CASRTGVSNTGELFF. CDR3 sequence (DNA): TGCGCCAGCAGGACAGGGGTGTCGAACACCGGGGAGCTGTTTTTT.